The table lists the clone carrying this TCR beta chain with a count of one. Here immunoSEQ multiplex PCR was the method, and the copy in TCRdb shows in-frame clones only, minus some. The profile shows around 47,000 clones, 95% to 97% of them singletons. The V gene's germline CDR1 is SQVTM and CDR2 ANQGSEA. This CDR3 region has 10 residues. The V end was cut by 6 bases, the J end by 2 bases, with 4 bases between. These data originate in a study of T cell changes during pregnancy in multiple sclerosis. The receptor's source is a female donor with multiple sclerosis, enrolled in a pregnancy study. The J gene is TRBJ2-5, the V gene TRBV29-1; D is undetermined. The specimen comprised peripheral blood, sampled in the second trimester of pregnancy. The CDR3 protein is CSVQQETQYF. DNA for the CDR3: TGCAGCGTCCAGCAAGAGACCCAGTACTTC.